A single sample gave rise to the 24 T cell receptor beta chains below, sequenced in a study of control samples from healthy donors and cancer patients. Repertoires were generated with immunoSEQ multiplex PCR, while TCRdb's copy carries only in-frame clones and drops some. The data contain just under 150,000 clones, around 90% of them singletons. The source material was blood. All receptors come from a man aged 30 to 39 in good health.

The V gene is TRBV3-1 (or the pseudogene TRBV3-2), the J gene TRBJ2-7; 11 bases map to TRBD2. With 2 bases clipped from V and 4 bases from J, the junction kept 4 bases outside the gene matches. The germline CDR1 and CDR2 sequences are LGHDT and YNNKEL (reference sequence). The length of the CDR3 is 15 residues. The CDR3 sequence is CASSQNSGGAYEQYF. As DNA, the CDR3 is TGTGCCAGCAGCCAAAATAGCGGGGGGGCTTACGAGCAGTACTTC.

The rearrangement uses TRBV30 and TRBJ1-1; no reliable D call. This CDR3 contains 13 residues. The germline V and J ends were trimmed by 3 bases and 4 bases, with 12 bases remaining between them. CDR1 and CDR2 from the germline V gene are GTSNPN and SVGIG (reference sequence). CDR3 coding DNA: TGTGCCTGGAGCCCGGGGAGGATCACTGAAGCTTTCTTT. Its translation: CAWSPGRITEAFF. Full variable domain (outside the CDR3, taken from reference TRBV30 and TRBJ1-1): SQTIHQWPATLVQPVGSPLSLECTVEGTSNPNLYWYRQAAGRGLQLLFYSVGIGQISSEVPQNLSASRPQDRQFILSSKKLLLSDSGFYLCAWSPGRITEAFFGQGTRLTVV.

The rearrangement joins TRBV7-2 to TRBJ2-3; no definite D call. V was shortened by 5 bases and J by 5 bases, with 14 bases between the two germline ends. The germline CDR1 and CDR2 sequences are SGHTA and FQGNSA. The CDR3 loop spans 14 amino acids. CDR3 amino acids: CASSPRNGRDTQYF. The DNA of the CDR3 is TGTGCCAGCAGCCCTCGTAATGGCCGAGATACGCAGTATTTT.

As DNA, the CDR3 is TGTGCCAGCAGTTTGGGACAGGGCGGCACTGAAGCTTTCTTT. It specifies CASSLGQGGTEAFF. The chain combines TRBV6-5 with TRBJ1-1, with TRBD1 matching over 9 bases. With 4 bases clipped from V and 4 bases from J, the junction kept 4 bases outside the gene matches. CDR1 and CDR2 (germline): MNHEY, SVGAGI. There are 14 residues in the CDR3.

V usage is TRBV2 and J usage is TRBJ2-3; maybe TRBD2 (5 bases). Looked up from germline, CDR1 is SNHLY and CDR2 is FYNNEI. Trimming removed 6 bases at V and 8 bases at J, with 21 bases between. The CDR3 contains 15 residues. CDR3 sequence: CASRRDLSRVGTQYF. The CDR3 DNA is TGTGCCAGCAGAAGGGATCTCTCGAGGGTTGGTACGCAGTATTTT. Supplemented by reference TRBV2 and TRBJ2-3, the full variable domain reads EPEVTQTPSHQVTQMGQEVILRCVPISNHLYFYWYRQILGQKVEFLVSFYNNEISEKSEIFDDQFSVERPDGSNFTLKIRSTKLEDSAMYFCASRRDLSRVGTQYFGPGTRLTVL.

The DNA of the CDR3 is TGTGCTATTCGGGGGGGTCTGAGCTCCTACGAGCAGTACTTC. Its protein is CAIRGGLSSYEQYF. The rearrangement links TRBV28 to TRBJ2-7; 8 nucleotides align to TRBD2. The CDR3 runs to 14 residues. Germline assignment: CDR1 MDHEN and CDR2 SYDVKM.

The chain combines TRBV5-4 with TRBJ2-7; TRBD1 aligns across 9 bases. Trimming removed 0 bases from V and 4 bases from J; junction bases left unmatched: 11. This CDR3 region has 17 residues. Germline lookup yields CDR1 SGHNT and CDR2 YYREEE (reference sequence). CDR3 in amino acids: CASSLGDGGQGRYEQYF. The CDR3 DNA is TGTGCCAGCAGCTTGGGGGATGGGGGACAGGGAAGATACGAGCAGTACTTC. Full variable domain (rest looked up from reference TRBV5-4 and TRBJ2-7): ETGVTQSPTHLIKTRGQQVTLRCSSQSGHNTVSWYQQALGQGPQFIFQYYREEENGRGNFPPRFSGLQFPNYSSELNVNALELDDSALYLCASSLGDGGQGRYEQYFGPGTRLTVT.

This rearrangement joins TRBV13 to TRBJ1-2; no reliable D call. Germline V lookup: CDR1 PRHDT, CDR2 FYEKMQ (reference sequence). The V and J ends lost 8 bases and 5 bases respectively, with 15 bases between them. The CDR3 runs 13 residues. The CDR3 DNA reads TGTGCCAGCCGAAACCGGGCTGGTTATGGCTACACCTTC. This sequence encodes CASRNRAGYGYTF.

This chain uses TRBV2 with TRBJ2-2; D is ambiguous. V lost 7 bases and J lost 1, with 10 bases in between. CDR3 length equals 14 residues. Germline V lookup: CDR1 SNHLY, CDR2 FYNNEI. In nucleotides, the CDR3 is TGTGCCAGCATTCTTACACAGAACACCGGGGAGCTGTTTTTT. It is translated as CASILTQNTGELFF. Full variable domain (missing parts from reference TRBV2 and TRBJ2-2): EPEVTQTPSHQVTQMGQEVILRCVPISNHLYFYWYRQILGQKVEFLVSFYNNEISEKSEIFDDQFSVERPDGSNFTLKIRSTKLEDSAMYFCASILTQNTGELFFGEGSRLTVL.

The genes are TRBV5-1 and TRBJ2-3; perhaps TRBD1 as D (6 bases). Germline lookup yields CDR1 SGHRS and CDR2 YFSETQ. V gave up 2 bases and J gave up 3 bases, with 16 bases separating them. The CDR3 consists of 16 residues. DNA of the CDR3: TGCGCCAGCAGCTTAGTGGACAGTCGAAATACAGATACGCAGTATTTT. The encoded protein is CASSLVDSRNTDTQYF. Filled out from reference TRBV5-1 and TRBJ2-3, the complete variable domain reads KAGVTQTPRYLIKTRGQQVTLSCSPISGHRSVSWYQQTPGQGLQFLFEYFSETQRNKGNFPGRFSGRQFSNSRSEMNVSTLELGDSALYLCASSLVDSRNTDTQYFGPGTRLTVL.

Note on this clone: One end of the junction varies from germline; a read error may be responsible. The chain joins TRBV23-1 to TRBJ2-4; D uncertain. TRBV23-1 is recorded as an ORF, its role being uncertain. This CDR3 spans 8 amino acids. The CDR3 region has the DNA TGCGCCAGCAGTCAAGAGTTTTTC. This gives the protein CASSQEFF.

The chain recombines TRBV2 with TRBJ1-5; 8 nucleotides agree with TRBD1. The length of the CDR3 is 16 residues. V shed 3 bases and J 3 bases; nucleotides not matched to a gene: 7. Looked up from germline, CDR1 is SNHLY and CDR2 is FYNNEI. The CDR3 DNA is TGTGCCAGCAGTGATACAGGGGGTTGGAACAATCAGCCCCAGCATTTT. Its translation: CASSDTGGWNNQPQHF.

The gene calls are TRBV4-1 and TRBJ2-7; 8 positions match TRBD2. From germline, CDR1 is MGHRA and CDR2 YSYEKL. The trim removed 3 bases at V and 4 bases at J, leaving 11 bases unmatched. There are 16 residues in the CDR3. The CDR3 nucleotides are TGCGCCAGCAGCCATGAGTGGACGGGGGGGCCGTACGAGCAGTACTTC. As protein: CASSHEWTGGPYEQYF.

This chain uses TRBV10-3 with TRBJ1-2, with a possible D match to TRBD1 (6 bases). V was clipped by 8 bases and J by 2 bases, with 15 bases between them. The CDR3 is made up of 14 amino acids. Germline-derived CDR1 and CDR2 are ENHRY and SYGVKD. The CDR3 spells CAISPTGNNYGYTF. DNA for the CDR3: TGTGCCATCTCCCCCACAGGGAACAACTATGGCTACACCTTC.

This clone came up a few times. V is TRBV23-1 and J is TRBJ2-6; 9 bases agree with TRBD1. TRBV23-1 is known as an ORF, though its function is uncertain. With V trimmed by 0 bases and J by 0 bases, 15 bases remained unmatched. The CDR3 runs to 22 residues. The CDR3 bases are TGCGCCAGCAGTCAATCGATACAGCAACAGGGGGCCCAGTTCTCTGGGGCCAACGTCCTGACTTTC. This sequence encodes CASSQSIQQQGAQFSGANVLTF.

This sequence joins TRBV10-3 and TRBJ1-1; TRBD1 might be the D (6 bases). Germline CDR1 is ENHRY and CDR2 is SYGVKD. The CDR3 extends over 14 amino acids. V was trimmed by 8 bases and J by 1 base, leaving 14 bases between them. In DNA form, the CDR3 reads TGTGCCATCTCCAATTGGGGACAGAACACTGAAGCTTTCTTT. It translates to CAISNWGQNTEAFF.

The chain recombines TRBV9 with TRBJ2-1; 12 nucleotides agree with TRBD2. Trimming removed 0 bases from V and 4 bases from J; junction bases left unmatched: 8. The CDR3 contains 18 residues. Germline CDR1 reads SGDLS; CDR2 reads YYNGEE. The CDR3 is CASSVVPSSGGAYNEQFF. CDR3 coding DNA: TGTGCCAGCAGCGTAGTCCCATCTAGCGGGGGGGCTTACAATGAGCAGTTCTTC. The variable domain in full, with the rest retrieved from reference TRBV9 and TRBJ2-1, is DSGVTQTPKHLITATGQRVTLRCSPRSGDLSVYWYQQSLDQGLQFLIQYYNGEERAKGNILERFSAQQFPDLHSELNLSSLELGDSALYFCASSVVPSSGGAYNEQFFGPGTRLTVL.

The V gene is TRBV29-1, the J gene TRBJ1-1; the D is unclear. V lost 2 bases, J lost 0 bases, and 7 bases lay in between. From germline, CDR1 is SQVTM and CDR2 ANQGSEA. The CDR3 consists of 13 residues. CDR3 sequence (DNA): TGCAGCGTTGAAAGACCACTGAACACTGAAGCTTTCTTT. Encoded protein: CSVERPLNTEAFF.

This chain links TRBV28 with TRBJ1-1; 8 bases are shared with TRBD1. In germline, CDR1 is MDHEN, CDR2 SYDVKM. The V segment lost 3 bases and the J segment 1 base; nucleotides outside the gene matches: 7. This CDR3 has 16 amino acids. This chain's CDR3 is CASSLFYRGKNTEAFF. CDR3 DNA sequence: TGTGCCAGCAGTTTGTTCTACAGGGGGAAGAACACTGAAGCTTTCTTT.

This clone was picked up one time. This chain's CDR3 is CASSPRDRGLETQYF. CDR3 coding DNA: TGTGCCAGCTCACCCCGGGACAGGGGGCTAGAGACCCAGTACTTC. The chain carries TRBV18 and TRBJ2-5; 12 nucleotides line up with TRBD1. The CDR3 length is 15 residues. The ends lost 3 bases at V and 4 bases at J; junction bases unmatched: 3. Per germline, CDR1 KGHSH and CDR2 LQKENI.

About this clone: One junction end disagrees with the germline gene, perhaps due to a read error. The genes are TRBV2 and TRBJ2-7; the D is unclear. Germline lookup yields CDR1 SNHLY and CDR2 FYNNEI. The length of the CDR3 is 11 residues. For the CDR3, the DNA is TGTGCCAGCAGTGATACATGGTCCAACCCATTC. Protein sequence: CASSDTWSNPF.

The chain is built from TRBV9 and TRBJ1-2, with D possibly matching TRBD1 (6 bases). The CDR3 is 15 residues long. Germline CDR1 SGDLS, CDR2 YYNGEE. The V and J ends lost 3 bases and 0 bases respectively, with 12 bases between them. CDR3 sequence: CASSAGTPANYGYTF. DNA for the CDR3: TGTGCCAGCAGCGCTGGGACACCGGCTAACTATGGCTACACCTTC.

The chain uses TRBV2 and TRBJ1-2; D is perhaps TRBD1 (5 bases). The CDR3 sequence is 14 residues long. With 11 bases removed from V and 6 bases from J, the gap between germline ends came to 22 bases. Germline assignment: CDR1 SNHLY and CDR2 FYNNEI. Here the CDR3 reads CAGSGWQGIDGYTF. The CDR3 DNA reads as TGTGCCGGCTCAGGATGGCAGGGAATCGATGGCTACACCTTC.

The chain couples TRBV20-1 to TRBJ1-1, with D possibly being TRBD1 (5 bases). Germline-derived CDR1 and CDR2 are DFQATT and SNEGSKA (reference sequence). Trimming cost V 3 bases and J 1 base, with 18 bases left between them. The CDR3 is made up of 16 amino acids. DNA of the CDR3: TGCAGTGCTAGTAGGTCAGGTAAAAGGGGGAACACTGAAGCTTTCTTT. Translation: CSASRSGKRGNTEAFF.